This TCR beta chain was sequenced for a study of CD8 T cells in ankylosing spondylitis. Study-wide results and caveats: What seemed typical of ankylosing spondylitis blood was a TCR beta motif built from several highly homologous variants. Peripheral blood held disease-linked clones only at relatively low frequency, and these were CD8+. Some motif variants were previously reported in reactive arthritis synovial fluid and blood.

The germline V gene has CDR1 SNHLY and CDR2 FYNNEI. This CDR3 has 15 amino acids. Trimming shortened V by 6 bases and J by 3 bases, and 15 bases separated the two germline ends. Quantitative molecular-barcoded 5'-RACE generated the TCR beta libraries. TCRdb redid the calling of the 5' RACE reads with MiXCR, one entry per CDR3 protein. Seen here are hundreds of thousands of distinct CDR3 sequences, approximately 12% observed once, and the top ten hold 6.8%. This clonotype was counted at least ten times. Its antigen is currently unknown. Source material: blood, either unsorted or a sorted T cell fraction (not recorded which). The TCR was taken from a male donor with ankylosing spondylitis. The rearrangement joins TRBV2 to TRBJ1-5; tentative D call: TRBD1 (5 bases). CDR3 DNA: TGTGCCAGCAGGGATGGGGGACCCTACAATCAGCCCCAGCATTTT. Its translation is CASRDGGPYNQPQHF.